This T cell receptor (beta chain) stems from a study of cytomegalovirus exposure and HLA in healthy donors. Study summary: Researchers previously reported finding about 110 million unique TCR beta sequences from 170 million or so T cells. Study-level results: The productive fraction for most TCR beta V segments was about 90% or about 30% in an earlier analysis.

The length of the CDR3 is 16 residues. After removal of 4 bases from V and 7 bases from J, the junction contained 12 bases not matched to a gene. Per germline, CDR1 SGHRS and CDR2 YFSETQ. The PCR had 60 Vbeta and 13 Jbeta primers. Sequenced by immunoSEQ multiplex PCR; TCRdb stores in-frame clones only, minus some. Among 180,000 or so clones listed, roughly 9.5% were seen once. On this clone itself: Antigen: not known.

This TCR came from a woman aged 30 to 39 in good health and CMV-seropositive. The sample taken for sequencing was PBMCs. This rearrangement joins TRBV5-1 to TRBJ2-2; 8 nucleotides agree with TRBD1. The CDR3 bases are TGCGCCAGCAGCATCACGACAGGGGCTCGGGTCGGGGAGCTGTTTTTT. The encoded protein is CASSITTGARVGELFF.